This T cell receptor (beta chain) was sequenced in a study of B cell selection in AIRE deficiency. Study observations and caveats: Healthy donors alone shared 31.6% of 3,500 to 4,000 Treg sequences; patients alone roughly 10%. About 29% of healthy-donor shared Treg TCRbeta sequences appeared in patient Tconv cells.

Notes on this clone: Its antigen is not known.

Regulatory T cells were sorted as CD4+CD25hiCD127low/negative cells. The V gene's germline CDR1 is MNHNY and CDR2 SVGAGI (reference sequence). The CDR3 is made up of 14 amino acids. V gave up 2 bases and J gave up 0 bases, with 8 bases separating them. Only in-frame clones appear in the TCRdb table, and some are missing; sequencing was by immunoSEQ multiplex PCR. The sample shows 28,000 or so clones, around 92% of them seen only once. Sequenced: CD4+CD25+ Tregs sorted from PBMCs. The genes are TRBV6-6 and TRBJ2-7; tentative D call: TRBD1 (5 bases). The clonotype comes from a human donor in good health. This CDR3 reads CASSYGAYSYEQYF. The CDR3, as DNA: TGTGCCAGCAGTTACGGGGCGTACTCCTACGAGCAGTACTTC.